This is a list of T cell receptor beta chains from one sample in a study of identical twins. TCRdb analysed the 5' RACE reads with MiXCR anew, one entry per CDR3 protein. In the table there are more than 400,000 distinct CDR3 sequences, approximately 16% of which are singletons. Another study also made use of these data, one on yellow fever vaccine responses in identical twins.

Specimen: CD4+ T cells sorted from blood. Receptors originate from a woman aged 18-35 years in good health. Both conserved end residues are part of each CDR3. Fields, in order: CDR3 length, D gene, J gene, V gene, clone size, CDR3 protein, CDR3 DNA. The D gene is left open where the match is weak. Size is stated for part of the rows, as once, few or many counts, or as a class when the clone is expanded.

>13|-|TRBJ2-1|TRBV6-5|-
CASSYARWSKQFF
TGTGCCAGCAGTTACGCGAGGTGGTCTAAGCAGTTCTTC
>15|TRBD2|TRBJ2-7|TRBV6-1|-
CASTQTSGSSYEQYF
TGTGCCAGCACCCAGACTAGCGGGAGCTCCTACGAGCAGTACTTC
>14|-|TRBJ2-1|TRBV28|few
CASTLGTVINEQFF
TGTGCCAGCACCTTGGGGACTGTCATCAATGAGCAGTTCTTC
>15|-|TRBJ2-7|TRBV6-5|-
CASSYSGTSTYEQYF
TGTGCCAGCAGTTACTCTGGGACTTCAACTTACGAGCAGTACTTC
>17|-|TRBJ1-5|TRBV6-1|-
CASALGRRIYSNQPQHF
TGTGCCAGCGCTTTGGGCAGGCGCATTTATAGCAATCAGCCCCAGCATTTT
>14|TRBD1|TRBJ1-1|TRBV7-9|few
CASSVDRVGTEAFF
TGTGCCAGCAGCGTTGACAGGGTAGGAACTGAAGCTTTCTTT
>17|-|TRBJ2-2|TRBV19|-
CASSIGLRGTGTGELFF
TGTGCCAGTAGTATTGGACTCAGGGGCACTGGGACCGGGGAGCTGTTTTTT
>16|TRBD2|TRBJ2-1|TRBV24-1|many
CATSDSGTSVYNEQFF
TGTGCCACCAGTGACTCCGGGACTAGCGTCTACAATGAGCAGTTCTTC
>18|TRBD2|TRBJ2-2|TRBV12-3/TRBV12-4|few
CASSPGLAGSGGAGELFF
TGTGCCAGCAGTCCGGGACTAGCGGGATCCGGGGGGGCCGGGGAGCTGTTTTTT
>15|-|TRBJ1-5|TRBV12-3/TRBV12-4|many
CASTTRDGYNQPQHF
TGTGCCAGCACCACAAGGGACGGATACAATCAGCCCCAGCATTTT
>18|-|TRBJ2-3|TRBV28|-
CASSLQEGPQFLTDTQYF
TGTGCCAGCAGTTTACAGGAAGGCCCCCAATTCCTCACAGATACGCAGTATTTT
>14|-|TRBJ1-5|TRBV27|few
CASSRLGGNQPQHF
TGTGCCAGCAGTAGGTTGGGGGGGAATCAGCCCCAGCATTTT
>18|TRBD2|TRBJ2-3|TRBV4-1|-
CASSQPGLAGPSTDTQYF
TGCGCCAGCAGCCAACCGGGACTAGCGGGGCCTAGCACAGATACGCAGTATTTT